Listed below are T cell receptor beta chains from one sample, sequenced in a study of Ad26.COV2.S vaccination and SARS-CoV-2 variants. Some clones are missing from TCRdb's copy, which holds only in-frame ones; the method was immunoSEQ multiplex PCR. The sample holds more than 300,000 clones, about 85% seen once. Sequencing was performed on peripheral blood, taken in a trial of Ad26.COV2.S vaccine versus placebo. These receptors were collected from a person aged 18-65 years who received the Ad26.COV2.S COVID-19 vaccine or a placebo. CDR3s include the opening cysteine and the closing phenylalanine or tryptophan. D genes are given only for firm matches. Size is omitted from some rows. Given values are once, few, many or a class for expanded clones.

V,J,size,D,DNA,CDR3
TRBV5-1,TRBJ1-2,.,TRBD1,TGCGCCAGCAGCATCTGGACAGGGGATGGCTACACCTTC,CASSIWTGDGYTF
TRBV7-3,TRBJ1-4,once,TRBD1,TGTGCCAGCAGCTCGGGACAGGGCGAAAAACTGTTTTTT,CASSSGQGEKLFF
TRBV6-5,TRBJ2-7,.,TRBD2,TGTGCCAGCAGTTACTCTGGTAGCGGGGGTTACGAGCAGTACTTC,CASSYSGSGGYEQYF
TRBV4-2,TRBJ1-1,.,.,TGTGCCAGCAGCCAAGATTCGGCAGGGGCAATTGAAGCTTTCTTT,CASSQDSAGAIEAFF
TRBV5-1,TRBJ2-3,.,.,TGCGCCAGCAGCTTGGGGTTAAGGGCTGGCACAGATACGCAGTATTTT,CASSLGLRAGTDTQYF
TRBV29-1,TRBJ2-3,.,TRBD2,TGCAGCGCTGGGGGGGGGAACACAGATACGCAGTATTTT,CSAGGGNTDTQYF
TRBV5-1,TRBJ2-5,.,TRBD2,TGCGCCAGCAGCTACCTCACTAGCGGCCAAGAGACCCAGTACTTC,CASSYLTSGQETQYF
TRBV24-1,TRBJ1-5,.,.,TGTGCCACCAGAGAATGGAGCAATCAGCCCCAGCATTTT,CATREWSNQPQHF
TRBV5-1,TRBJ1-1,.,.,TGCGCCAGCAGGTTGGCCGGGGGGCCTGAAGCTTTCTTT,CASRLAGGPEAFF
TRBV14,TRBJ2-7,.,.,TGTGCCAGCAGCCCCTGGGGTGGCGGATTAAGCTCCTACGAGCAGTACTTC,CASSPWGGGLSSYEQYF
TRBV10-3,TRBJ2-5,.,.,TGTGCCATCAGTGAGTCCCTGGGGATAGGAGAGACCCAGTACTTC,CAISESLGIGETQYF
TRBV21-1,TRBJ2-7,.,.,TGTGCCAGCAGCAAAAACCGACAGGGAGGCTACGAGCAGTACTTC,CASSKNRQGGYEQYF
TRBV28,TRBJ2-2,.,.,TGTGCCAGCAGGAGTCGAAACACCGGGGAGCTGTTTTTT,CASRSRNTGELFF
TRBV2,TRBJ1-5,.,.,TGTGCCAGCAATGGAGGGGGTGGTAATCAGCCCCAGCATTTT,CASNGGGGNQPQHF
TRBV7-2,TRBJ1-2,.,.,TGTGCCAGCAGCGAACAGGGCTATGGCTACACCTTC,CASSEQGYGYTF
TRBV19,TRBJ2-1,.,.,TGTGCCACCAAGGGACACAATGAGCAGTTCTTC,CATKGHNEQFF
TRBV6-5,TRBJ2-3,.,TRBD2,TGTGCCAGCAGTTACACTAGCGGGGTTGATACAGATACGCAGTATTTT,CASSYTSGVDTDTQYF
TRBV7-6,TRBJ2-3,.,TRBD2,TGTGCCAGCAGCTTAGCGCGGAGCGGGGTGTCAGATACGCAGTATTTT,CASSLARSGVSDTQYF
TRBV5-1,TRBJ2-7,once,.,TGCGCCAGCAGCTCAAGGGCCTCGAGAGGCGAGCAGTACTTC,CASSSRASRGEQYF
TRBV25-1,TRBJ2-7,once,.,TGTGCCAGCAGTGAATCAGGTTACAGCAGCTACGAGCAGTACTTC,CASSESGYSSYEQYF
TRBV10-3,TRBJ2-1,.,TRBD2,TGTGCCATCAGTGAGACTGGTAGCGGGGCCTACAATGAGCAGTTCTTC,CAISETGSGAYNEQFF
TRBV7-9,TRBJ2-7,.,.,TGTGCCAGCAGCCGGAGGGGCGGGGAGTTCCACGAGCAGTACTTC,CASSRRGGEFHEQYF
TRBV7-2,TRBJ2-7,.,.,TGTGCCAGCAGCTTAGAACAGGGCCCCTACGAGCAGTACTTC,CASSLEQGPYEQYF
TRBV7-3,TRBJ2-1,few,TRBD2,TGTGCCAGCAGCTCATTAGCGGGGGGTTTAAGTGAGCAGTTCTTC,CASSSLAGGLSEQFF